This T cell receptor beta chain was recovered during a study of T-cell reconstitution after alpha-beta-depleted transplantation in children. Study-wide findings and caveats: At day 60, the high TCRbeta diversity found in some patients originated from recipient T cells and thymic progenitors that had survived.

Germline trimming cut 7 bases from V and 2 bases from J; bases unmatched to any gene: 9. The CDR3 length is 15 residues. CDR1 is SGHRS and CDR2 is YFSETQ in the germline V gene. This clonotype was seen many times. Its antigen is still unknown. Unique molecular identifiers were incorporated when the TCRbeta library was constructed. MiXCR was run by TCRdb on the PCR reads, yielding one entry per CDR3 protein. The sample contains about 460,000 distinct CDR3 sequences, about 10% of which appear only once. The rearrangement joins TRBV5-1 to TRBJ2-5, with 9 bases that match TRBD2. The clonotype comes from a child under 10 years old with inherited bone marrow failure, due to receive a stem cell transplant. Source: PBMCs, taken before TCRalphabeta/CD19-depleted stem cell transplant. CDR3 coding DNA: TGCGCCAGCTACCAGGGACTAGCCGGACAAGAGACCCAGTACTTC. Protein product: CASYQGLAGQETQYF.